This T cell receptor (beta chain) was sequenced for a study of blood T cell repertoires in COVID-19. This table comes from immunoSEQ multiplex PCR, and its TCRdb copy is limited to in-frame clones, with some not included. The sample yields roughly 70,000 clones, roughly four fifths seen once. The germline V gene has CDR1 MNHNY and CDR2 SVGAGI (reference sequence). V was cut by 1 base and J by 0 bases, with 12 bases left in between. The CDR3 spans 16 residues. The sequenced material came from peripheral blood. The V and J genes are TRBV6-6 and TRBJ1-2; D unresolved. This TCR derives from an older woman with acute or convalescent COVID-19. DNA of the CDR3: TGTGCCAGCAGTTACTTGCCCAGCGTCTCTAACTATGGCTACACCTTC. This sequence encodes CASSYLPSVSNYGYTF.